The clone carrying this T cell receptor (beta chain) came up many times. Germline V gene sequence: CDR1 LNHDA, CDR2 SQIVND (reference sequence). The CDR3 loop spans 14 amino acids. V dropped 5 bases and J dropped 3 bases, with 14 bases sitting between them. Original processing notes: Amplification of reference gene primers provided the estimated nucleated cell counts. Assay used: immunoSEQ multiplex PCR; TCRdb lists only in-frame clones, some missing. That table gives V, J and clone size, and the DNA gave D and trimming. The sample includes roughly 160,000 clones, around 80% seen only once; the top ten take more than 3%. Cohorts were determined from participant-reported clinical history. Donors in Cohort 3 counted as recovered after two negative PCRs, clearance, or symptom resolution. The sample is drawn from a study of blood T cell repertoires in COVID-19. At the level of the study: Collection of acute and convalescent COVID-19 samples took place in the United States, Italy and Spain.

The source is a woman aged 55-70 years who had recovered from COVID-19. Material: PBMCs or T cells enriched from blood (not recorded which). The chain employs TRBV19 and TRBJ2-7, with D maybe TRBD1 (6 bases). The CDR3 DNA reads TGTGCCAGTAGTCCCCAGGGGACATTCTACGAGCAGTACTTC. It specifies CASSPQGTFYEQYF.